A selection of T cell receptor beta chains follows, all from one sample in a study of response to subunit inactivated influenza vaccine. In TCRdb, the RT-PCR reads were re-called with MiXCR into one record per CDR3 protein. The sample comprises fewer than 600,000 distinct CDR3 sequences, 7.2% of which are singletons, and under 15% rests with the top ten. The sequencing used PBMCs from blood, collected roughly 24 months after vaccination. These receptors were collected from a man between 50 and 69 years old who received an inactivated influenza vaccine. Each CDR3 is given without its conserved first and last residue. Fields, in order: V gene, CDR3 protein.

v_call: TRBV2
cdr3_aa: ASSFQQGAGYEQY

v_call: TRBV6-5
cdr3_aa: ASSYRREQY

v_call: TRBV9
cdr3_aa: ASSGGSGVDNSPLH

v_call: TRBV20-1
cdr3_aa: SAEKGSPLH

v_call: TRBV20-1
cdr3_aa: SAATMKGLAGGNEQF

v_call: TRBV11-2
cdr3_aa: ASSSIGGGHYNEQF

v_call: TRBV20-1
cdr3_aa: SAARTSTMEQF

v_call: TRBV21-1
cdr3_aa: ASTRFRCYLLLRGPYTEAF

v_call: TRBV10-3
cdr3_aa: AISYSGRTDEQF

v_call: TRBV3-1
cdr3_aa: ASSQTRAYNEQF

v_call: TRBV12-3/TRBV12-4
cdr3_aa: ASSSAGSHTGELF

v_call: TRBV7-3
cdr3_aa: ASSLSGRGVKDTQY

v_call: TRBV20-1
cdr3_aa: SAQTGQMVTDTQY

v_call: TRBV20-1
cdr3_aa: SAWKAEGEKLF

v_call: TRBV6-1
cdr3_aa: ASSEFGKQDQPQH

v_call: TRBV9
cdr3_aa: ASSAPGTSGYEQY

v_call: TRBV7-2
cdr3_aa: ASSSGLAFTYEQY

v_call: TRBV20-1
cdr3_aa: SARSGTGNNEQY

v_call: TRBV5-1
cdr3_aa: ASSLTGRVETQY

v_call: TRBV29-1
cdr3_aa: SVRVRHTAGQDYGYT

v_call: TRBV5-1
cdr3_aa: ASSPSLESGNEQF

v_call: TRBV29-1
cdr3_aa: SVEKGSPNEQF

v_call: TRBV6-2/TRBV6-3
cdr3_aa: ASSYELQGWVETQY

v_call: TRBV6-1
cdr3_aa: ASSEMGVEQF

v_call: TRBV24-1
cdr3_aa: ATSPGGSGVDTQY

v_call: TRBV5-1
cdr3_aa: ASSQSDRGEQY

v_call: TRBV11-1
cdr3_aa: ASSLDRQGLYEQY

v_call: TRBV30
cdr3_aa: AWAPGREQF

v_call: TRBV5-4
cdr3_aa: ASNKRGSSGANVLT

v_call: TRBV7-2
cdr3_aa: ASSLVYQGGPDTQY

v_call: TRBV3-1
cdr3_aa: ASSRHREVGAEAF

v_call: TRBV20-1
cdr3_aa: SASRGGYIGELF

v_call: TRBV5-1
cdr3_aa: ASSRGWGLAGKNEQF

v_call: TRBV5-5
cdr3_aa: ASSLDSFQETQY

v_call: TRBV10-3
cdr3_aa: AISAGPLWPQH

v_call: TRBV2
cdr3_aa: ASSWTVQNSPLH

v_call: TRBV7-2
cdr3_aa: ASSLRRESVEQY

v_call: TRBV5-6
cdr3_aa: ASSGYTRSPGSAF

v_call: TRBV11-2
cdr3_aa: ASSPRGGQSYNEQF

v_call: TRBV15
cdr3_aa: ATSRDNSEAF

v_call: TRBV20-1
cdr3_aa: SARHRHEQY

v_call: TRBV15
cdr3_aa: ATSRDRDKIETQY

v_call: TRBV10-3
cdr3_aa: AISPTPTANYGYT

v_call: TRBV7-6
cdr3_aa: ASSQGTVSYNEQF

v_call: TRBV20-1
cdr3_aa: SARRGIYRETQY

v_call: TRBV5-1
cdr3_aa: ASSSLHRVPLTYGYT

v_call: TRBV12-3/TRBV12-4
cdr3_aa: ASSLRSMGNEQF

v_call: TRBV4-3
cdr3_aa: ASSQEWQGEETQY

v_call: TRBV7-3
cdr3_aa: ASSLTGQGKTDTQY

v_call: TRBV6-1
cdr3_aa: ASSGTLNTGELF

v_call: TRBV9
cdr3_aa: ASSYGLSGANVLT

v_call: TRBV28
cdr3_aa: ASSGHAYTDTQY

v_call: TRBV6-5
cdr3_aa: ASSYLRGDAEAF

v_call: TRBV9
cdr3_aa: ASSVQDGGANEQF

v_call: TRBV6-5
cdr3_aa: ASSYGGTDTQY